This TCR beta chain emerged from a study of shared T cell receptors in the human thymus. Trimming removed 3 bases from V and 6 bases from J; junction bases left unmatched: 8. The CDR3 contains 14 residues. Looked up from germline, CDR1 is SGDLS and CDR2 is YYNGEE. Method: immunoSEQ multiplex PCR; TCRdb's copy keeps in-frame clones and lacks some. The repertoire holds 650,000 to 950,000 clones, with 80% to 90% as singletons. Separately, the same data were catalogued under a study of human thymus T cells. That study adds: Surgeons resected thymus tissue during corrective heart surgery.

This clonotype was obtained from a girl in the first two years of life with a congenital heart defect. Sequenced: thymocytes. The chain links TRBV9 to TRBJ1-2, with 7 nucleotides matching TRBD1. For the CDR3, the DNA is TGTGCCAGCAGCGAGTGGGACAGACAAAATGGCTACACCTTC. This translates into CASSEWDRQNGYTF. The full variable domain, rest sourced from reference TRBV9 and TRBJ1-2, is DSGVTQTPKHLITATGQRVTLRCSPRSGDLSVYWYQQSLDQGLQFLIQYYNGEERAKGNILERFSAQQFPDLHSELNLSSLELGDSALYFCASSEWDRQNGYTFGSGTRLTVV.